This T cell receptor beta chain was profiled in a study of cytomegalovirus exposure and HLA in healthy donors. A multiplex PCR was run with 60 Vbeta primers and 13 Jbeta primers. The repertoire was sequenced with immunoSEQ multiplex PCR; TCRdb's copy has only in-frame clones and lacks some. In the table there are some 180,000 clones, roughly 12% of which are singletons. In germline, CDR1 is SGHTA, CDR2 FQGNSA. The CDR3 contains 16 residues. The V and J ends lost 5 bases and 5 bases, in that order; junction bases with no gene match: 13. The TCR comes from a man over 45 in good health and CMV-seropositive. The chain couples TRBV7-2 to TRBJ1-1; TRBD1 agrees at 8 bases. The sequencing sample was made of PBMCs. CDR3 sequence reads: CASSPQGTQGGTEAFF. CDR3 DNA sequence: TGTGCCAGCAGCCCGCAGGGGACACAGGGGGGGACTGAAGCTTTCTTT.